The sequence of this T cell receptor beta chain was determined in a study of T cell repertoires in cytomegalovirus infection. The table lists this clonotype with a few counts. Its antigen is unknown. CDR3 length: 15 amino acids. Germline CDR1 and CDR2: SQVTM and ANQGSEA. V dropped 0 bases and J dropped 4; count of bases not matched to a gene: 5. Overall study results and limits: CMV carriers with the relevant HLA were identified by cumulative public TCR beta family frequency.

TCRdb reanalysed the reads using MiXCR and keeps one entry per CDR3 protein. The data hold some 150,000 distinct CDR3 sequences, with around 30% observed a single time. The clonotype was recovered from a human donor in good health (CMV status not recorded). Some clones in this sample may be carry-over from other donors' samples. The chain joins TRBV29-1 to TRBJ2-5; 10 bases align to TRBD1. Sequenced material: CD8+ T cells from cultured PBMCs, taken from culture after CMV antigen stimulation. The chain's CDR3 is CSVEDWTGGSETQYF. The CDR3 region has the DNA TGCAGCGTTGAAGATTGGACAGGGGGATCAGAGACCCAGTACTTC.